The rows below give T cell receptor beta chains drawn from one sample of a study of T cell changes during pregnancy in multiple sclerosis. Only in-frame clones appear in the TCRdb table, and some are missing; sequencing was by immunoSEQ multiplex PCR. Among fewer than 110,000 clones listed, approximately 90% were seen once. The sequences come from peripheral blood, collected in the third trimester of pregnancy. These receptors all come from a female donor in good health, enrolled as a control in a pregnancy study. Both conserved end residues are part of each CDR3. D genes are given only for firm matches. Rows may omit the clone size; those that give it use once, few, many or a size class.

v_call	clone_size	j_call	cdr3_length	d_call	cdr3_aa	cdr3_nt
TRBV7-2	-	TRBJ1-1	12	-	CASSLSRESAFF	TGTGCCAGCAGCTTATCCCGGGAGAGCGCTTTCTTT
TRBV18	once	TRBJ2-7	14	-	CASSPRTDSYEQYF	TGTGCCAGCTCACCTAGAACAGACTCCTACGAGCAGTACTTC
TRBV2	-	TRBJ1-1	12	-	CASRIENTEAFF	TGTGCCAGCAGGATAGAGAACACTGAAGCTTTCTTT
TRBV7-9	-	TRBJ2-1	19	TRBD2	CASSLKTSGGPKRGNEQFF	TGTGCCAGCAGCTTAAAGACTAGCGGGGGCCCCAAACGGGGGAATGAGCAGTTCTTC
TRBV7-8	-	TRBJ2-5	13	TRBD2	CASSDSGVETQYF	TGTGCCAGCAGCGATAGCGGGGTGGAGACCCAGTACTTC
TRBV9	-	TRBJ1-2	13	TRBD1	CASSDDRAGGYTF	TGTGCCAGCAGCGACGACAGGGCTGGGGGCTACACCTTC
TRBV7-2	-	TRBJ1-2	17	-	CASSLGVAEGANYGYTF	TGTGCCAGCAGCTTAGGCGTTGCAGAGGGAGCTAACTATGGCTACACCTTC
TRBV7-9	-	TRBJ2-5	14	TRBD2	CASDRLAGSETQYF	TGTGCCAGCGATCGACTAGCGGGATCCGAGACCCAGTACTTC
TRBV23-1	-	TRBJ2-1	15	-	CASSFEEGRYNEQFF	TGCGCCAGCAGTTTCGAGGAGGGGCGGTACAATGAGCAGTTCTTC
TRBV5-4	-	TRBJ1-1	12	TRBD1	CASSPGTVEAFF	TGTGCCAGCAGCCCCGGGACAGTTGAAGCTTTCTTT
TRBV7-8	-	TRBJ2-1	15	TRBD2	CASSSSGGSYNEQFF	TGTGCCAGCAGCTCCAGCGGGGGCTCCTACAATGAGCAGTTCTTC
TRBV30	few	TRBJ1-1	14	-	CAWSSHLGNTEAFF	TGTGCCTGGAGTTCCCATCTAGGGAACACTGAAGCTTTCTTT
TRBV30	-	TRBJ2-2	14	TRBD2	CAWSLAGATGELFF	TGTGCCTGGAGCCTAGCGGGGGCCACCGGGGAGCTGTTTTTT
TRBV6-4	-	TRBJ2-1	14	-	CASSEGRGNDEQFF	TGTGCCAGCAGTGAGGGCAGGGGTAATGATGAGCAGTTCTTC
TRBV7-2	few	TRBJ1-1	16	TRBD1	CASSLLAGGRNTEAFF	TGTGCCAGCAGCTTATTGGCAGGGGGAAGAAACACTGAAGCTTTCTTT
TRBV27	once	TRBJ1-1	11	TRBD1	CASSLKGAAFF	TGTGCCAGCAGTTTGAAGGGGGCGGCTTTCTTT
TRBV7-2	-	TRBJ2-5	16	TRBD1	CASSLRLRGLKETQYF	TGTGCCAGCAGCTTACGCCTCAGGGGGTTGAAAGAGACCCAGTACTTC
TRBV7-2	-	TRBJ2-1	16	TRBD2	CASTPRASGGLNEQFF	TGTGCCAGCACCCCTCGGGCTAGCGGGGGGCTCAATGAGCAGTTCTTC
TRBV7-9	once	TRBJ1-4	16	-	CASAGAVYSTNEKLFF	TGTGCCAGCGCCGGAGCTGTCTACTCAACTAATGAAAAACTGTTTTTT
TRBV4-3	-	TRBJ2-7	15	TRBD1	CASSQERQGAVEQYF	TGCGCCAGCAGCCAAGAAAGACAGGGGGCAGTGGAACAGTACTTC
TRBV7-3	-	TRBJ2-3	17	-	CASSPGPETGLTDTQYF	TGTGCCAGCAGCCCGGGACCAGAGACGGGACTCACAGATACGCAGTATTTT
TRBV27	-	TRBJ1-1	18	-	CASSPSFNSGFGNTEAFF	TGTGCCAGCAGTCCGTCCTTTAATTCAGGGTTTGGAAACACTGAAGCTTTCTTT
TRBV19	-	TRBJ1-2	14	TRBD1	CASSTGQGGYGYTF	TGTGCCAGTAGTACGGGACAGGGAGGCTATGGCTACACCTTC